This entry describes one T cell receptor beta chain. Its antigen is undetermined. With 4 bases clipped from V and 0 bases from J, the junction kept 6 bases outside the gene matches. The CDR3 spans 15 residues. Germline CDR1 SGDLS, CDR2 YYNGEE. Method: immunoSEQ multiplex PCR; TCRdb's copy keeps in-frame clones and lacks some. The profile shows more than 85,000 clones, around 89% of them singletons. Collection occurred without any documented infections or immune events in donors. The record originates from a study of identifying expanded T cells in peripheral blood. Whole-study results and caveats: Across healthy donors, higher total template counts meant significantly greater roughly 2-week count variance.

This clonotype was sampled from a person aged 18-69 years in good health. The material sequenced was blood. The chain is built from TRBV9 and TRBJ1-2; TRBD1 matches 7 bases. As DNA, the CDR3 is TGTGCCAGCAGCTTAGAGACAGGGACTAACTATGGCTACACCTTC. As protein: CASSLETGTNYGYTF.